The subject of this entry is one TCR beta chain. As yet, its antigen is unknown. This sample stems from a study of cytotoxic CD8 clonotypes in ibrutinib-treated CLL. Study information: Samples showed on average approximately 260,000 productive templates and around 94,000 productive rearrangements.

Here immunoSEQ multiplex PCR was the method, and the copy in TCRdb shows in-frame clones only, minus some. Among over 120,000 clones listed, 79% were seen once. The junction had 7 bases not matched to a gene; V was cut back by 4 bases and J by 2 bases. The CDR3 loop spans 15 amino acids. Germline V gene data show CDR1 as SGHRS and CDR2 as YFSETQ. PBMCs that had been cryopreserved were the source of approximately 2 micrograms of genomic DNA for TCR beta libraries. Study-level results: Patients with sustained remission and those progressing were sampled at differing times. While tracking circulating CD8+ T-cell counts, baseline clonality exceeded that of age-matched healthy donors.

The source is a human donor with chronic lymphocytic leukemia. The chain links TRBV5-1 to TRBJ2-3; TRBD1 matches 7 bases. The material was PBMCs, obtained after 12 months of ibrutinib treatment. In nucleotides, the CDR3 is TGCGCCAGCAGCCGGGACAGCCCTAACACAGATACGCAGTATTTT. It codes for CASSRDSPNTDTQYF.